This T cell receptor beta chain was sequenced in a study of T cell responses to AZD1222 COVID-19 vaccine. At the level of the study: Recipients boosted at about 4 weeks or about 12 weeks are pooled.

There are a few counts of this clone. Assay: immunoSEQ multiplex PCR; the TCRdb copy retains only in-frame clones and omits some. The sample lists roughly 93,000 clones, approximately 86% seen once, with about 6% in the top ten. CDR1 LNHDA and CDR2 SQIVND come from the germline V gene (reference sequence). The J segment lost 6 bases and the V segment lost 4 bases, leaving 3 bases of the junction unmatched. This CDR3 is 13 amino acids long. This TCR was sampled from an adult in good health. The chain is built from TRBV19 and TRBJ1-2, with 9 bases matching TRBD1. Here the sequenced sample was peripheral blood, taken on day 0 of AZD1222 vaccination. CDR3 coding DNA: TGTGCCAGTAGTACGGACAGGGGCCATGGCTACACCTTC. Protein product: CASSTDRGHGYTF. The whole variable domain, filled in from reference TRBV19 and TRBJ1-2, reads DGGITQSPKYLFRKEGQNVTLSCEQNLNHDAMYWYRQDPGQGLRLIYYSQIVNDFQKGDIAEGYSVSREKKESFPLTVTSAQKNPTAFYLCASSTDRGHGYTFGSGTRLTVV.